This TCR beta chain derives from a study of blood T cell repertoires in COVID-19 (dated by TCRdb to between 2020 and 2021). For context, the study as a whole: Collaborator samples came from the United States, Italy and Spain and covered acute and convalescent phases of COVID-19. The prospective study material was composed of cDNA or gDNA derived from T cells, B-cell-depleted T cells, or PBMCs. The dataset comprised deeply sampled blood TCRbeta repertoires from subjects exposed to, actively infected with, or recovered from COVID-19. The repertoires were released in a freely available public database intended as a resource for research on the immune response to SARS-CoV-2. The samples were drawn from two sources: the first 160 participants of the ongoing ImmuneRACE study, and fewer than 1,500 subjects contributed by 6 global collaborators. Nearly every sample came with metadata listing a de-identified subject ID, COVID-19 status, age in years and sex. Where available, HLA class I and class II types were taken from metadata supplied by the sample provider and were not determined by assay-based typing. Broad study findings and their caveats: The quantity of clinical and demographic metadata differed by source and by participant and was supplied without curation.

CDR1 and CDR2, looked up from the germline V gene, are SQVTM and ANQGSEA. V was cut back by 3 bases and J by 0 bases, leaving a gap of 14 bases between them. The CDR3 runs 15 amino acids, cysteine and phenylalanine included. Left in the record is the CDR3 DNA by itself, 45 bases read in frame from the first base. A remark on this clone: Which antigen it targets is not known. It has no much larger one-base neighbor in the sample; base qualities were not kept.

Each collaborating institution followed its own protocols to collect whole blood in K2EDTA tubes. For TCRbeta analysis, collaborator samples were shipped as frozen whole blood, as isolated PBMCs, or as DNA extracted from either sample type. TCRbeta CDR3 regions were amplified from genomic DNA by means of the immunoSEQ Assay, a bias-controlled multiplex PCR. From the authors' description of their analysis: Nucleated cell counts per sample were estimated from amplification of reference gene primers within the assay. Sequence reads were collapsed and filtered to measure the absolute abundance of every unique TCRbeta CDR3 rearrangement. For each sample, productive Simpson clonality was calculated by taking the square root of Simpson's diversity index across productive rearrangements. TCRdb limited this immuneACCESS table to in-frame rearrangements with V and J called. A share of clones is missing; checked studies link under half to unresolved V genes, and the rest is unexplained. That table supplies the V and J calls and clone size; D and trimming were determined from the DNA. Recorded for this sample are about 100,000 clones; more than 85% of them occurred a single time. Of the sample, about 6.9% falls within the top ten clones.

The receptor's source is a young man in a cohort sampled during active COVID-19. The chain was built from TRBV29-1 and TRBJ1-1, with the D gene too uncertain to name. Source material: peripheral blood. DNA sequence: TGCAGCGTTGAGCTTCGGCAGGCCATGAACACTGAAGCTTTCTTT. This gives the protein CSVELRQAMNTEAFF. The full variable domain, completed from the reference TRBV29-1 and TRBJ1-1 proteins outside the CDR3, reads SAVISQKPSRDICQRGTSLTIQCQVDSQVTMMFWYRQQPGQSLTLIATANQGSEATYESGFVIDKFPISRPNLTFSTLTVSNMSPEDSSIYLCSVELRQAMNTEAFFGQGTRLTVV.